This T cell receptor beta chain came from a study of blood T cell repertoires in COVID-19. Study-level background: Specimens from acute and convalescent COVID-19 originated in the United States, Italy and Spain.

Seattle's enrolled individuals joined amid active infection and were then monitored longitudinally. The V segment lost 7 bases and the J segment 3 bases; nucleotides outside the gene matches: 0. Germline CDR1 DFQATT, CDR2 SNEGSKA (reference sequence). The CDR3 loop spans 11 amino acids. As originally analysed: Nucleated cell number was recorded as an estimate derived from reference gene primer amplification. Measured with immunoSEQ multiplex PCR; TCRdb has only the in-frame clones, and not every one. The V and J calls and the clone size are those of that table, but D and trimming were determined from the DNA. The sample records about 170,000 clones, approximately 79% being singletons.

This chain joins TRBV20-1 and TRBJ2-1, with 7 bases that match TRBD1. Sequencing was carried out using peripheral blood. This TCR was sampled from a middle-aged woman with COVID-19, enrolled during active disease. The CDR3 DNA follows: TGCAGTGGACAGGGCTACAATGAGCAGTTCTTC. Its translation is CSGQGYNEQFF.